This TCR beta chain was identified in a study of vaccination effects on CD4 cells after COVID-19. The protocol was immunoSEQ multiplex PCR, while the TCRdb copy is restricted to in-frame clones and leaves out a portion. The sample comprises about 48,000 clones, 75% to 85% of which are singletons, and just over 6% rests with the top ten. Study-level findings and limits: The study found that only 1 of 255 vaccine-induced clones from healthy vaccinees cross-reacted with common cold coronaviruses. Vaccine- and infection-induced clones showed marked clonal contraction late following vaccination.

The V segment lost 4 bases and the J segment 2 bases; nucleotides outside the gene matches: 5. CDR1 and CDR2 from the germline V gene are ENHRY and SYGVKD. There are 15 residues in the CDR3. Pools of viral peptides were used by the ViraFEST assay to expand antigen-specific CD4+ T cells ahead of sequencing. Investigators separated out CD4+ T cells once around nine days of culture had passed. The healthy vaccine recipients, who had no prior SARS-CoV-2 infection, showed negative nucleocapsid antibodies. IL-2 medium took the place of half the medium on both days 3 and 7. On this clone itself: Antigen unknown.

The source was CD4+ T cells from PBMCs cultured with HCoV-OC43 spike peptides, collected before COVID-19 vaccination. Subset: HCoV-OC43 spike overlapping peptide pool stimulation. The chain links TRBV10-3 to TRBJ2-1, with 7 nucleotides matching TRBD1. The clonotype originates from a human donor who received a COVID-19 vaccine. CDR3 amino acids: CAISGGTEAYNEQFF. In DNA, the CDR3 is TGTGCCATCAGTGGGGGGACAGAAGCCTACAATGAGCAGTTCTTC.